Below, 27 T cell receptor beta chains from the same sample are listed, as sequenced in a study of blood T cell repertoires in COVID-19. Produced via immunoSEQ multiplex PCR; TCRdb's table is partial and in-frame only. The table includes 98,000 or so clones, roughly 85% detected once. The sample comprised peripheral blood. The source of these receptors is a human donor in a cohort sampled during active COVID-19.

The chain joins TRBV19 to TRBJ1-1, with unresolved D. Trimming cost V 6 bases and J 0 bases, with 5 bases left between them. Germline loops: CDR1 LNHDA, CDR2 SQIVND (reference sequence). The CDR3 has 12 amino acids. This CDR3 is CASSWLNTEAFF. In DNA form, the CDR3 reads TGTGCCAGTAGCTGGCTGAACACTGAAGCTTTCTTT.

V gene TRBV6-4 combines with J gene TRBJ2-3; weak D call: TRBD2 (6 bases). This CDR3 spans 14 amino acids. The V end lost 6 bases, the J end lost 4 bases, and 14 bases lay between the germline ends. Germline V lookup: CDR1 MRHNA, CDR2 SNTAGT. The CDR3 DNA follows: TGTGCCAGCAGCGGGAGTTTTGGAGCAGATACGCAGTATTTT. This gives the protein CASSGSFGADTQYF.

This clone appeared once. The chain is built from TRBV7-9 and TRBJ2-1, with 8 bases that match TRBD2. Unmatched junction bases numbered 11, after V lost 5 bases and J lost 2 bases. This CDR3 has 17 residues. The germline V gene has CDR1 SEHNR and CDR2 FQNEAQ (reference sequence). CDR3 sequence reads: CASSRGVDSGTYNEQFF. The CDR3 region has the DNA TGTGCCAGCAGCCGAGGGGTTGATAGCGGGACCTACAATGAGCAGTTCTTC.

This chain joins TRBV20-1 and TRBJ1-4; 10 bases line up with TRBD1. Germline CDR1 is DFQATT and CDR2 is SNEGSKA (reference sequence). The trim removed 3 bases at V and 7 bases at J, leaving 11 bases unmatched. This CDR3 spans 16 amino acids. DNA for the CDR3: TGCAGTGCTAGTCGCGGACAGGGGGTCGAGCGTGAAAAACTGTTTTTT. This gives the protein CSASRGQGVEREKLFF.

V and J are TRBV4-1 and TRBJ2-1, with 8 bases aligning to TRBD2. The length of the CDR3 is 15 residues. Trimming at V came to 1 base and at J to 5 bases, leaving 4 bases not matched to a gene. Germline CDR1 is MGHRA and CDR2 is YSYEKL. CDR3 DNA: TGCGCCAGCAGCCAAGTCAGCGGGGGCCACAATGAGCAGTTCTTC. This codes for CASSQVSGGHNEQFF.

This clone was seen only once. This chain joins TRBV5-8 and TRBJ1-5, with TRBD1 as a possible D gene (5 bases). CDR3 size: 15 residues. The germline V gene has CDR1 SGHTS and CDR2 YDEGEE. With 0 bases removed from V and 3 bases from J, the gap between germline ends came to 10 bases. The CDR3 DNA sequence: TGTGCCAGCAGCTTGGGCGGGACTCTCAATCAGCCCCAGCATTTT. Translation gives CASSLGGTLNQPQHF.

The chain uses TRBV10-2 and TRBJ1-1; D is uncertain. Germline CDR1 WSHSY, CDR2 SAAADI. This CDR3 spans 12 amino acids. The V gene lost 4 bases and the J gene lost 4 bases, with 7 bases spanning the gap. CDR3 sequence reads: CASSARGTEAFF. The CDR3, as DNA: TGCGCCAGCAGTGCTCGAGGCACTGAAGCTTTCTTT.

Written as DNA, the CDR3 is TGTGCCAGCAGTGAAACCGGCAATGAGCAGTTCTTC. It encodes CASSETGNEQFF. This chain connects TRBV25-1 to TRBJ2-1; D ambiguous. The CDR3 runs to 12 residues. With 2 bases removed from V and 6 bases from J, the gap between germline ends came to 5 bases. Germline loops: CDR1 MGHDK, CDR2 SYGVNS.

V gene TRBV12-5 combines with J gene TRBJ1-3, with 8 bases matching TRBD1. The CDR3 runs to 12 residues. Unmatched junction bases numbered 8, after V lost 5 bases and J lost 14 bases. Germline CDR1 is LGHNT and CDR2 is FRNRAP. The CDR3 DNA reads as TGTGCTAGTGGTCGGGACAGGACGGCCGTATATTTT. This translates into CASGRDRTAVYF.

This clone was seen more than once but under ten times. This chain connects TRBV4-1 to TRBJ1-5; D remains unclear. There are 16 residues in the CDR3. The ends were cut back, 1 base at V and 4 bases at J, with 14 bases in the middle. Germline V gene data show CDR1 as MGHRA and CDR2 as YSYEKL. The CDR3 sequence: CASSQVPGRGNQPQHF. The CDR3 DNA reads as TGCGCCAGCAGCCAAGTCCCGGGTCGGGGAAATCAGCCCCAGCATTTT.

The rearrangement uses TRBV2 and TRBJ2-2; D gene ambiguous. The germline gives CDR1 SNHLY, CDR2 FYNNEI. The CDR3 runs 14 residues. The ends were cut back, 1 base at V and 1 base at J, with 4 bases in the middle. This CDR3 is CASSEGVNTGELFF. In nucleotides, the CDR3 is TGTGCCAGCAGTGAAGGAGTGAACACCGGGGAGCTGTTTTTT.

The genes are TRBV30 and TRBJ2-5; D not certain. Trimming left V 5 bases short and J 1 base short, with 5 bases between. The germline CDR1 and CDR2 sequences are GTSNPN and SVGIG (reference sequence). The CDR3 covers 11 residues. DNA for the CDR3: TGTGCCTGGGCTATCCAAGAGACCCAGTACTTC. It specifies CAWAIQETQYF.

The V gene is TRBV5-6, the J gene TRBJ2-1; 8 bases map to TRBD2. CDR3 length: 15 residues. CDR1 SGHDT and CDR2 YYEEEE come from the germline V gene. V gave up 0 bases and J gave up 10 bases; unmatched junction bases: 9. Here the CDR3 DNA reads TGTGCCAGCAGCTTGGGGTTAGCGGGATGGGGGGAGCAGTTCTTC. Protein product: CASSLGLAGWGEQFF.

J is TRBJ2-3 and V is TRBV5-6, with TRBD2 matching 7 bases. Per germline, CDR1 SGHDT and CDR2 YYEEEE. V lost 8 bases to trimming and J lost 1 base; unmatched junction nucleotides: 4. The CDR3 consists of 13 residues. In nucleotides, the CDR3 is TGTGCCAGTGTGGCGGGAGGCACAGATACGCAGTATTTT. This codes for CASVAGGTDTQYF.

The V gene is TRBV25-1, the J gene TRBJ2-1; 7 positions match TRBD1. CDR3 length equals 16 residues. With 1 base clipped from V and 0 bases from J, the junction kept 3 bases outside the gene matches. Germline loops: CDR1 MGHDK, CDR2 SYGVNS. CDR3 in DNA: TGTGCCAGCAGTGAATTCCGGGACAGCTCCTACAATGAGCAGTTCTTC. Amino acids: CASSEFRDSSYNEQFF.

The CDR3 sequence is CASSQDPSSGANEKLFF. CDR3 in DNA: TGTGCCAGCAGCCAAGACCCCTCGTCGGGAGCTAATGAAAAACTGTTTTTT. The chain has TRBV4-2 and TRBJ1-4; D ambiguous. Trimming shortened V by 0 bases and J by 3 bases, and 14 bases separated the two germline ends. CDR3 length equals 17 residues. The germline CDR1 and CDR2 sequences are LGHNA and YNFKEQ.

Here the CDR3 DNA reads TGTGCCAGCAGCTTAAACCCGGGAGGGGAGGGCTACACCTTC. Its translation: CASSLNPGGEGYTF. The rearrangement joins TRBV7-3 to TRBJ1-2; D possibly corresponds to TRBD1 (5 bases). There are 14 residues in the CDR3. With 1 base removed from V and 8 bases from J, the gap between germline ends came to 14 bases. Per germline, CDR1 SGHTA and CDR2 FQGTGA.

The chain is built from TRBV5-1 and TRBJ1-1; D unclear. There are 13 residues in the CDR3. Between the trimmed V and J ends, which lost 0 bases and 8 bases, there was a span of 11 bases. The V gene's germline CDR1 is SGHRS and CDR2 YFSETQ. CDR3 sequence (DNA): TGCGCCAGCAGCTTGGGAGCGGGGTCAGAAGCTTTCTTT. Its protein is CASSLGAGSEAFF.

This clone was observed a single time. The rearrangement links TRBV19 to TRBJ1-5, with TRBD1 identical over 8 bases. This CDR3 contains 18 residues. Looked up from germline, CDR1 is LNHDA and CDR2 is SQIVND (reference sequence). Trimming at V came to 5 bases and at J to 0 bases, leaving 12 bases not matched to a gene. The CDR3 is CASSAWTGNLYSNQPQHF. As DNA, the CDR3 is TGTGCCAGTAGTGCGTGGACAGGGAATCTCTATAGCAATCAGCCCCAGCATTTT.

This clone was seen only once. The rearrangement uses TRBV4-1 and TRBJ2-7, with TRBD2 identical over 11 bases. The ends lost 0 bases at V and 2 bases at J; junction bases unmatched: 9. Germline V gives CDR1 MGHRA, CDR2 YSYEKL. The CDR3 loop spans 18 amino acids. CDR3: CASSQDLLGTSGTYEQYF. The CDR3 DNA is TGCGCCAGCAGCCAAGACTTGCTAGGGACTAGCGGAACCTACGAGCAGTACTTC.

V and J are TRBV5-1 and TRBJ1-1; TRBD1 might be the D (5 bases). This CDR3 has 13 residues. Looked up from germline, CDR1 is SGHRS and CDR2 is YFSETQ. V was pared by 4 bases and J by 0 bases, with 7 bases between. CDR3 loop: CASSLDMNTEAFF. Here the CDR3 DNA reads TGCGCCAGCAGCCTGGACATGAACACTGAAGCTTTCTTT.

This clone was counted a single time. The gene calls are TRBV27 and TRBJ1-6, with D hard to call. The CDR3 sequence is 14 residues long. The germline V and J ends were trimmed by 8 bases and 3 bases, with 11 bases remaining between them. Germline V gene lookup returns CDR1 MNHEY and CDR2 SMNVEV (reference sequence). The CDR3 coding sequence is TGTGCCAGCCGGGTCCGGGGCTATAATTCACCCCTCCACTTT. Translating gives CASRVRGYNSPLHF.

The chain couples TRBV3-1 (or the pseudogene TRBV3-2) to TRBJ2-7; D is perhaps TRBD1 (6 bases). The V end was cut by 0 bases, the J end by 3 bases, with 15 bases between. CDR1 is LGHDT, CDR2 YNNKEL, per germline (reference sequence). The length of the CDR3 is 16 residues. In nucleotides, the CDR3 is TGTGCCAGCAGCCAAGAAGGTGGTAAACAGGGCTACGAGCAGTACTTC. This gives the protein CASSQEGGKQGYEQYF.

The V gene is TRBV29-1, the J gene TRBJ2-3, with D possibly TRBD1 on 5 matching bases. The CDR3 loop spans 15 amino acids. Germline V gene data show CDR1 as SQVTM and CDR2 as ANQGSEA. V was trimmed by 4 bases and J by 2 bases, leaving 16 bases between them. CDR3 loop: CSVVRQGGATDTQYF. The CDR3 DNA sequence: TGCAGCGTTGTGCGGCAGGGTGGGGCCACAGATACGCAGTATTTT.

The chain has TRBV11-2 and TRBJ2-7, with TRBD2 matching 7 bases. CDR1 and CDR2 from the germline V gene are SGHAT and FQNNGV. V was pared by 3 bases and J by 2 bases, with 4 bases of the junction left unmatched. The CDR3 totals 14 residues. This CDR3 is CASSFTGLTYEQYF. The CDR3 DNA sequence: TGTGCCAGCAGCTTTACGGGACTAACCTACGAGCAGTACTTC.

The chain uses TRBV21-1 and TRBJ1-2. TRBV21-1 is tagged as a pseudogene. The CDR3 is made up of 14 amino acids. Here the CDR3 DNA reads TGTGCCAGCAGCAATCGACAATGGGAGTATGGCTACACCTTC. It translates to CASSNRQWEYGYTF.

The chain employs TRBV7-9 and TRBJ1-2; 7 bases map to TRBD1. Germline trimming cut 5 bases from V and 4 bases from J; bases unmatched to any gene: 10. Germline assignment: CDR1 SEHNR and CDR2 FQNEAQ (reference sequence). The CDR3 spans 15 residues. The CDR3 nucleotides are TGTGCCAGCAGCCCAGGGACAGCCTTGGGCTATGGCTACACCTTC. This gives the protein CASSPGTALGYGYTF.